What follows are 16 T cell receptor beta chains derived from one specimen sequenced in a study of T cells in women clearing cervical HPV infection. The table came from immunoSEQ multiplex PCR; TCRdb's copy has only in-frame clones and leaves some out. Here the sample table reports approximately 30,000 clones. The specimen was blood buffy coat. These receptors were taken from a woman aged 18 to 75 with a cervical HPV16 infection that either progressed to CIN3+ or cleared (not recorded which).

A word on this clone: The read is 3 residues too short to cover the CDR3 end, so that end is filled in from the germline J gene. The V and J genes are TRBV5-4 and TRBJ1-1; 8 bases align to TRBD1. Germline CDR1 and CDR2: SGHNT and YYREEE (reference sequence). V lost 4 bases to trimming and J lost 0 bases; unmatched junction nucleotides: 5. The CDR3 is 15 amino acids. The CDR3 region is CASSPRTGLNTEAFF. CDR3 DNA (partial): TGTGCCAGCAGCCCCCGGACAGGGTTGAACACTGAA.

Of note for this clone: The missing CDR3 end, 3 residues past where the read stops, is filled in from the germline J gene. The chain couples TRBV5-1 to TRBJ2-1; D remains ambiguous. This CDR3 has 15 residues. Trimming took off 3 bases at V and 4 bases at J, with 14 bases between the two ends. Germline values: CDR1 SGHRS, CDR2 YFSETQ. The CDR3 here is CASSSQSEQYNEQFF. The sequenced CDR3 bases are TGCGCCAGCAGCTCCCAGTCCGAACAGTACAATGAG.

CDR3 loop: CASSYGGQPSTDTQYF. The CDR3 DNA, read in part, is TGTGCCAGCAGTTACGGGGGACAGCCTAGCACAGATACG. The rearrangement links TRBV6-2 or TRBV6-3 to TRBJ2-3; 7 bases are shared with TRBD1. The read is 3 residues too short to cover the CDR3 end, so that end is filled in from the germline J gene. Trimming took 2 bases from V and 0 from J; bases not matched to a gene: 5. There are 16 residues in the CDR3. Germline lookup yields CDR1 MNHEY and CDR2 SVGEGT.

A word on this clone: The sequence runs out 3 residues before the end of the CDR3; the remainder is reconstructed from the germline J gene. The chain recombines TRBV5-1 with TRBJ2-5; D is possibly TRBD1 (5 bases). This CDR3 has 14 amino acids. CDR1 and CDR2 from the germline V gene are SGHRS and YFSETQ. V lost 4 bases and J lost 4, with 14 bases in between. CDR3 sequence reads: CASSPADRTETQYF. The sequenced part of the CDR3 DNA is TGCGCCAGCAGCCCGGCCGACAGAACAGAGACC.

About this clone itself: The missing CDR3 end, 3 residues past where the read stops, is filled in from the germline J gene. V gene TRBV6-2 or TRBV6-3 combines with J gene TRBJ1-2, with TRBD1 identical over 8 bases. Germline assignment: CDR1 MNHEY and CDR2 SVGEGT. Trimming cost V 5 bases and J 3 bases; bases outside gene matches: 2. CDR3 length: 13 amino acids. CDR3 DNA, as far as it was read: TGTGCCAGCAGTAAGGGACAGGACTATGGC. Translating gives CASSKGQDYG. The complete CDR3 protein is CASSKGQDYGYTF.

In regard to this clone: Read sequence stops 3 residues before the CDR3 end, and the germline J gene provides the missing end. The chain combines TRBV7-6 with TRBJ1-2; TRBD1 might be the D (6 bases). The CDR3 length is 16 residues. From germline, CDR1 is SGHVS and CDR2 FNYEAQ. The part of the CDR3 DNA that was read is TGTGCCAGCAGCTCTAGGAGGAGCGGGGGCACAGATACC. It specifies CASSSRRSGGTDT. The whole CDR3 region reads CASSSRRSGGTDTYTF.

As regards this clone: The read stops 3 residues short of the end of the CDR3; the missing end is completed from the germline J gene. This chain joins TRBV12-3 or TRBV12-4 and TRBJ2-5; the match to TRBD2 covers 7 bases. The CDR3 totals 13 residues. V trimming: 6 bases; J trimming: 2 bases; junction bases outside the gene matches: 3. CDR3: CASRMGGQETQYF. The sequenced CDR3 bases are TGTGCCAGCAGGATGGGGGGGCAAGAGACC.

The CDR3 spells CSASTFDFNSYNEQFF. The part of the CDR3 DNA that was read is TGCAGTGCTTCCACATTTGACTTTAACTCCTACAATGAG. The chain recombines TRBV20-1 with TRBJ2-1, with D unclear. The CDR3 end falls 3 residues outside the read, so it is completed with the germline J gene. Trimming took 5 bases from V and 0 from J, leaving 17 bases between them. The CDR3 loop spans 16 amino acids. Germline V gene lookup returns CDR1 DFQATT and CDR2 SNEGSKA (reference sequence).

Concerning this clone: Read coverage stops 3 residues before the CDR3 terminus; the germline J gene supplies the remainder. The identical CDR3 is also encoded by other nucleotide sequences in the sample. The chain carries TRBV29-1 and TRBJ2-3, with 8 positions matching TRBD1. Germline lookup yields CDR1 SQVTM and CDR2 ANQGSEA. The CDR3 spans 16 residues. V dropped 6 bases and J dropped 4; count of bases not matched to a gene: 15. Partial CDR3 DNA: TGCAGCGTCAGACAGGGGTCGAGTTGGTCGCCAGATACG. This gives the protein CSVRQGSSWSPDT. The whole CDR3 protein reads CSVRQGSSWSPDTQYF.

In regard to this clone: Sequencing ends 3 residues short of the CDR3 end; the germline J gene provides the rest. The V call is TRBV16, the J call TRBJ1-6, with TRBD1 identical over 8 bases. Germline CDR1 KGHSY, CDR2 FQNENV. The CDR3 runs to 15 residues. V shed 0 bases, J shed 10 bases, and the junction held 5 bases outside the gene matches. CDR3 amino acids: CASSQSWDRSSPLHF. The CDR3 bases that were read are TGTGCCAGCAGCCAATCCTGGGACAGGTCCTCACCC.

As for this clone: The read is 3 residues too short to cover the CDR3 end, so that end is filled in from the germline J gene. This chain uses TRBV5-6 with TRBJ2-7, with 8 bases that match TRBD1. Germline values: CDR1 SGHDT, CDR2 YYEEEE. This CDR3 has 14 amino acids. Unmatched junction bases numbered 4, after V lost 4 bases and J lost 1 base. The sequenced part of the CDR3 DNA is TGTGCCAGCAGCGCAGGACAGGGATCCTACGAG. Translation: CASSAGQGSYE. The CDR3 in full is CASSAGQGSYEQYF.

Details on this clone: The observed sequence ends 3 residues before the CDR3 terminus, with the missing tail filled in from the germline J gene. The chain is built from TRBV10-2 and TRBJ2-2; D is undetermined. CDR3 length: 14 amino acids. The V end lost 3 bases, the J end lost 4 bases, and 9 bases lay between the germline ends. From germline, CDR1 is WSHSY and CDR2 SAAADI. The CDR3 loop is CASSDGQPTGELFF. The sequenced CDR3 bases are TGCGCCAGCAGTGATGGGCAGCCCACCGGGGAG.

Note on this clone: Coverage ceases 3 residues before the CDR3 finishes, and the germline J gene fills in the end. The chain employs TRBV5-6 and TRBJ1-5; D perhaps matches TRBD1 (5 bases). This CDR3 comprises 14 residues. Looked up from germline, CDR1 is SGHDT and CDR2 is YYEEEE. Incomplete CDR3 DNA: TGTGCCAGCAGCGCGTACTCGGGGGTCTCTCCC. This sequence encodes CASSAYSGVSP. The CDR3 as a whole reads CASSAYSGVSPQHF.

On this clone: The CDR3 end falls 3 residues outside the read, so it is completed with the germline J gene. The chain is built from TRBV20-1 and TRBJ2-3, with TRBD2 matching 16 bases. The CDR3 spans 16 residues. Germline V gives CDR1 DFQATT, CDR2 SNEGSKA (reference sequence). CDR3 DNA (partial): TGCAGTGCAAACCCGGGACTAGCGGGGGGGCCCGACACG. Translating it yields CSANPGLAGGPDT. The entire CDR3 reads CSANPGLAGGPDTQYF.

Details on this clone: The DNA ends 3 residues before the CDR3 does, and the rest of the CDR3 is filled in from the germline J gene. The V call is TRBV3-1 (or the pseudogene TRBV3-2), the J call TRBJ2-3; D is undetermined. Germline V gene data show CDR1 as LGHDT and CDR2 as YNNKEL (reference sequence). V shed 11 bases and J shed 6 bases, with 6 bases lying between them. CDR3 length: 9 amino acids. The CDR3 region is CASSDTQYF. The CDR3 DNA, read in part, is TGTGCCTCCTCGGATACG.

Concerning this clone: The DNA ends 3 residues before the CDR3 does, and the rest of the CDR3 is filled in from the germline J gene. The chain has TRBV6-2 or TRBV6-3 and TRBJ2-3; TRBD2 matches at 9 bases. CDR3 length: 15 residues. The V and J ends lost 6 bases and 6 bases, in that order; junction bases with no gene match: 10. The germline CDR1 and CDR2 sequences are MNHEY and SVGEGT. CDR3 bases read: TGTGCCAGCAGCCTAGCGGGGAGGGATAAGGATACG. Its protein is CASSLAGRDKDT. The CDR3, in full, reads CASSLAGRDKDTQYF.